A single sample gave rise to the 2 T cell receptor beta chains below, sequenced in a study of blood T cell repertoires in COVID-19. This table comes from immunoSEQ multiplex PCR, and its TCRdb copy is limited to in-frame clones, with some not included. Here the sample spans 150,000 to 200,000 clones, roughly 90% being singletons. Sequenced sample: peripheral blood. These receptors originate from a middle-aged man with acute or convalescent COVID-19.

The chain joins TRBV4-1 to TRBJ1-1, with D possibly being TRBD1 (6 bases). The CDR3 sequence is 13 residues long. CDR1 and CDR2 from the germline V gene are MGHRA and YSYEKL. Between the trimmed V and J ends, which lost 3 bases and 4 bases, there was a span of 9 bases. CDR3 nucleotides: TGCGCCAGCAGCCATGGGGGGGCCACTGAAGCTTTCTTT. Its protein product is CASSHGGATEAFF.

The genes are TRBV4-3 and TRBJ2-1; TRBD2 aligns across 10 bases. The CDR3 contains 18 residues. The ends lost 0 bases at V and 4 bases at J; junction bases unmatched: 9. Germline V gene sequence: CDR1 LGHNA, CDR2 YSLEER. The CDR3 nucleotides are TGCGCCAGCAGCCAAGATAGGGGAGCGGGGGGGTCATACAATGAGCAGTTCTTC. Translating it yields CASSQDRGAGGSYNEQFF.